This TCR beta chain was retrieved from a study of T cell responses to AZD1222 COVID-19 vaccine. Using immunoSEQ multiplex PCR, the repertoire was profiled, and TCRdb retains in-frame clones only, with some absent. The sample shows about 140,000 clones, approximately 90% of them seen only once. Comment on this clone: What it binds is unknown.

Second-dose intervals near 4 or 12 weeks were combined. Overall study results and limits: There were vaccine-associated CD4 TCRs across spike, dominant at 160-218 and 743-854. Without day 14 samples, only post-peak T cell repertoires were studied.

The germline V gene has CDR1 SGHRS and CDR2 YFSETQ. Losses at the gene ends were 3 bases for V and 5 bases for J; bases not matched to a gene: 9. This CDR3 region has 15 residues. The chain joins TRBV5-1 to TRBJ1-1; 8 bases are a match to TRBD1. Sequences were derived from peripheral blood, sampled 28 days after the second AZD1222 dose. The clonotype originates from an adult who received the AZD1222 COVID-19 vaccine. The CDR3 is CASSYTTGGGTEAFF. CDR3 sequence (DNA): TGCGCCAGCAGCTACACAACAGGGGGAGGTACTGAAGCTTTCTTT.